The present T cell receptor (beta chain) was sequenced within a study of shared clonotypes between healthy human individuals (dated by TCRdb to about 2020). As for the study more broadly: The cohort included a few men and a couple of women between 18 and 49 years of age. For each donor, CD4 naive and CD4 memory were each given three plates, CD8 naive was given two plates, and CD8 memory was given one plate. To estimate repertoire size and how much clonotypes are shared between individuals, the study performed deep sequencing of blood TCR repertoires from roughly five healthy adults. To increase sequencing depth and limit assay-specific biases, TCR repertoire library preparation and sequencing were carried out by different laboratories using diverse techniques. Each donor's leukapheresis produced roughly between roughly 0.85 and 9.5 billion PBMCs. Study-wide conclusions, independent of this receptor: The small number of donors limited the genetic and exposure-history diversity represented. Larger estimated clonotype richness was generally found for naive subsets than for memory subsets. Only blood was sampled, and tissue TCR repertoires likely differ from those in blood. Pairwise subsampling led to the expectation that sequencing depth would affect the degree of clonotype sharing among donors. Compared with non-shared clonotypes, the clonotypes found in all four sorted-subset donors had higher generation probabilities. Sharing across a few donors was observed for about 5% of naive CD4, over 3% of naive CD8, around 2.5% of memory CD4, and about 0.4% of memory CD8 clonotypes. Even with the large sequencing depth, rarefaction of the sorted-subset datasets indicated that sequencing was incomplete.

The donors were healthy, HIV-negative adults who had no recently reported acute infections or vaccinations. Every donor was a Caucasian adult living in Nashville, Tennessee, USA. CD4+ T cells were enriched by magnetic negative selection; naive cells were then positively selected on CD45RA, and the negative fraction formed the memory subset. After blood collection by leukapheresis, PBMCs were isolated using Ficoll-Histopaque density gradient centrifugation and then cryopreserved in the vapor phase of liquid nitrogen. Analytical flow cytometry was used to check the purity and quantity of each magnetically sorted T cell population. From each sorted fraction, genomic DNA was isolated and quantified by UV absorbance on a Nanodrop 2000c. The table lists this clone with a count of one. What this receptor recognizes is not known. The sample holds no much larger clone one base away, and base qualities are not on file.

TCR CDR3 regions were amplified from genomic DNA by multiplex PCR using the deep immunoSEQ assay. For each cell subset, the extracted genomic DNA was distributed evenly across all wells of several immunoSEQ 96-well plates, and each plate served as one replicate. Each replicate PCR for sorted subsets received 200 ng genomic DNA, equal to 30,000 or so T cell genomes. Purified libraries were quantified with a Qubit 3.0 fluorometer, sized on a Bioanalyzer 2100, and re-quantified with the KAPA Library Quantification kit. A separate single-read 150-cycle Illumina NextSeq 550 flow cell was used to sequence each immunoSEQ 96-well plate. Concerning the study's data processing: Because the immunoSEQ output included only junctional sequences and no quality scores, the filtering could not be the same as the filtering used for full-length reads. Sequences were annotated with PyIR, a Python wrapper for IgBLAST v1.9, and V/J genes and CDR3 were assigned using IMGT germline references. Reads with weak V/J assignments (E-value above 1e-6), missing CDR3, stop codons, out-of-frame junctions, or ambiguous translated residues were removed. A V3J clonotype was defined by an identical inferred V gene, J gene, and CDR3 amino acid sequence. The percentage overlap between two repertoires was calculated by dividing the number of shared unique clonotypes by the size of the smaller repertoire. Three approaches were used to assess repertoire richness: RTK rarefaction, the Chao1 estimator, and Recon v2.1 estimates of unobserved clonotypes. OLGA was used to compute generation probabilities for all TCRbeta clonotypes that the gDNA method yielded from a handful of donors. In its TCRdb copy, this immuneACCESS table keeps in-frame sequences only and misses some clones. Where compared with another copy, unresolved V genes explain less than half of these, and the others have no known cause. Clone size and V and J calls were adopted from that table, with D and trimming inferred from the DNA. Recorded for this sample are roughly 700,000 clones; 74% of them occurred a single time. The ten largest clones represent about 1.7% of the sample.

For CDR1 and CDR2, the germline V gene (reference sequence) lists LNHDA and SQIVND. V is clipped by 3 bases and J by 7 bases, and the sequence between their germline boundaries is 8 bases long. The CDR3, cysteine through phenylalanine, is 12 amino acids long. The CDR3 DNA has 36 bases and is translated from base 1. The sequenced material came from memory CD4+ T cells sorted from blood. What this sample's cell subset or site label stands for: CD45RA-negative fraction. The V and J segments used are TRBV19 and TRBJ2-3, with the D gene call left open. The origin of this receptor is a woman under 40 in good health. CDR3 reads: CASSIPGNTQYF. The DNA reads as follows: TGTGCCAGTAGTATCCCCGGAAATACGCAGTATTTT.